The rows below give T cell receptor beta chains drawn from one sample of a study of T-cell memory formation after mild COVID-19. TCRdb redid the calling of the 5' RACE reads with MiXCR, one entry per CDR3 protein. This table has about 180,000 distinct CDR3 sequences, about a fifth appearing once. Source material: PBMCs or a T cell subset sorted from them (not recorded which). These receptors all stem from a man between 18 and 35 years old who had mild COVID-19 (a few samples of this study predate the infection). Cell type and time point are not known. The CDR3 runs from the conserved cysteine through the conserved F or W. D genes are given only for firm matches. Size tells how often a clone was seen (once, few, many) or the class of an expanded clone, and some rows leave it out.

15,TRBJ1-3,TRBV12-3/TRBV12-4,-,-,CATDMGRNSGNTIYF,TGTGCCACCGACATGGGACGCAACTCTGGAAACACCATATATTTT
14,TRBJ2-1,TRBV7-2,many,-,CASSLGATVNEQFF,TGTGCCAGCAGCTTAGGCGCGACGGTCAATGAGCAGTTCTTC
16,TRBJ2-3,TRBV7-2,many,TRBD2,CASSWKRGGISDTQYF,TGTGCCAGCAGCTGGAAGCGGGGGGGCATATCAGATACGCAGTATTTT
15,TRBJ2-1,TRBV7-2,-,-,CASTLVGAIYNEQFF,TGTGCCAGCACGTTAGTAGGGGCCATATACAATGAGCAGTTCTTC
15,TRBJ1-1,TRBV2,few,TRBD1,CASTEMGQMNTEAFF,TGTGCCAGTACTGAAATGGGACAGATGAACACTGAAGCTTTCTTT
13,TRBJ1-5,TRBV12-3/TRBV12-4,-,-,CASTLQGTQPQHF,TGTGCCAGCACCCTACAGGGCACTCAGCCCCAGCATTTT
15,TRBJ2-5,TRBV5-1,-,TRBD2,CASSLDPGGRETQYF,TGCGCCAGCAGCTTGGATCCGGGGGGGCGGGAGACCCAGTACTTC
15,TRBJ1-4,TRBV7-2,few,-,CASSPRGSTNEKLFF,TGTGCCAGCAGCCCCCGAGGCTCGACTAATGAAAAACTGTTTTTT
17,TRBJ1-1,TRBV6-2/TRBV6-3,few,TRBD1,CASSYDKYRTGPTEAFF,TGTGCCAGCAGTTACGACAAGTACAGGACAGGGCCCACTGAAGCTTTCTTT
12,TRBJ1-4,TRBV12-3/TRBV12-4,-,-,CASSFSNEKLFF,TGTGCCAGCAGTTTCAGTAATGAAAAACTGTTTTTT
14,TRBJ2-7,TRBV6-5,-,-,CASSEKRPTYEQYF,TGTGCCAGCAGCGAGAAGCGTCCGACCTACGAGCAGTACTTC
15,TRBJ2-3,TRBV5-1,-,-,CASSLEVPTRDTQYF,TGCGCCAGCAGCTTGGAAGTGCCCACGAGGGATACGCAGTATTTT
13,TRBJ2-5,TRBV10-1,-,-,CASSDGNQETQYF,TGCGCCAGCAGTGATGGAAACCAAGAGACCCAGTACTTC
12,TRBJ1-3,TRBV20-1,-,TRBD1,CSASYRGNTIYF,TGCAGTGCTAGCTACAGGGGAAACACAATATATTTT
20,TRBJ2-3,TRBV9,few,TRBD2,CASSVTLGGGAPYYTDTQYF,TGTGCCAGCAGCGTAACCCTGGGGGGAGGGGCGCCTTATTACACAGATACGCAGTATTTT
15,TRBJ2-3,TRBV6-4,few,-,CASSKNPYSTDTQYF,TGTGCCAGCAGCAAGAACCCTTATAGCACAGATACGCAGTATTTT
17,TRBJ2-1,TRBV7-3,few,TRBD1,CASSGPTSPETGHEQFF,TGTGCCAGCTCGGGGCCCACCTCACCCGAGACAGGGCATGAGCAGTTCTTC